Listed below are T cell receptor beta chains from one sample, sequenced in a study of blood T cell repertoires in COVID-19. TCRdb's copy holds only in-frame clones and misses some; the assay was immunoSEQ multiplex PCR. The sample records roughly 86,000 clones, around 85% being singletons. What was sequenced was peripheral blood. The receptor set was obtained from a woman aged 80 or over with COVID-19, enrolled during active disease. Both conserved end residues are part of each CDR3. Each record gives: V gene, clone size, J gene, D gene, CDR3 DNA, CDR3 protein. The D gene is left open where the match is weak. Rows give clone size only sometimes, using once, few, many, or a class for an expanded clone.

>TRBV19|once|TRBJ2-7|TRBD2
TGTGCCACCCGGATGACTAGCGGATCCTACGAGCAGTACTTC
CATRMTSGSYEQYF
>TRBV27|-|TRBJ2-1|-
TGTGCCAGCAGTCTGACGGGAGCCTACAATGAGCAGTTCTTC
CASSLTGAYNEQFF
>TRBV6-2/TRBV6-3|-|TRBJ2-1|TRBD2
TGTGCCAGCAGTTTGGGACTAGCGGGGGAGGATGAGCAGTTCTTC
CASSLGLAGEDEQFF
>TRBV11-2|few|TRBJ2-2|TRBD1
TGTGCCAGCAGCTTCCCCTCGACAGGGGCGAACACCGGGGAGCTGTTTTTT
CASSFPSTGANTGELFF
>TRBV19|-|TRBJ2-4|TRBD2
TGTGCCAGTAGTATATCTACTAGCGGGGAGGGGAAGTACTTC
CASSISTSGEGKYF
>TRBV6-4|few|TRBJ2-1|TRBD2
TGTGCCACCAAAGCGGGGGGGGCTGTCAATGAGCAGTTCTTC
CATKAGGAVNEQFF
>TRBV19|few|TRBJ2-2|-
TGTGCCGGTCGTCGGGGGTTTGAGACCGGGGAGCTGTTTTTT
CAGRRGFETGELFF
>TRBV27|-|TRBJ2-5|-
TGTGCCAGCTGGCGGGAAGGGTGGGTAGAGACCCAGTACTTC
CASWREGWVETQYF
>TRBV19|-|TRBJ2-7|TRBD1
TGTGCCAGTAGCAAGGGGGGGACAGGGTACTACGAGCAGTACTTC
CASSKGGTGYYEQYF
>TRBV18|once|TRBJ2-7|-
TGTGCCAGCTCGCCGAGGAGGGGTCTGGACGAGCAGTACTTC
CASSPRRGLDEQYF
>TRBV3-1/TRBV3-2|few|TRBJ2-1|TRBD2
TGTGCCAGCAGCCAACTAGCGGGAGATGGAGGTGAGCAGTTCTTC
CASSQLAGDGGEQFF
>TRBV9|-|TRBJ1-4|-
TGTGCCAGCAGCCCCCGACACGAGGGCGGAAAACTGTTTTTT
CASSPRHEGGKLFF
>TRBV19|once|TRBJ1-4|-
TGTGCCAGTAGGGACGTTCGGGGTGAAAAACTGTTTTTT
CASRDVRGEKLFF
>TRBV6-6|-|TRBJ2-3|-
TGTGCCAGCGGAAAAAACACTAGAAGCACAGATACGCAGTATTTT
CASGKNTRSTDTQYF
>TRBV5-1|-|TRBJ1-1|-
TGCGCCAGCAGCTTGGACAGCATGAACACTGAAGCTTTCTTT
CASSLDSMNTEAFF